These 11 T cell receptor beta chains share one sample of origin, sequenced in a study of long-term antiretroviral therapy in people with HIV. Researchers ran immunoSEQ v3.0 at survey level. Data came from immunoSEQ multiplex PCR; TCRdb stores just in-frame clones and leaves some out. The sample has 20,000 or so clones; roughly 80% are singletons. The starting material was unsorted PBMCs, obtained 0.2 years after starting antiretroviral therapy. The receptors originated from a woman in her 30s with HIV.

The chain has TRBV10-3 and TRBJ1-1; D is undetermined. Germline V gives CDR1 ENHRY, CDR2 SYGVKD. This CDR3 comprises 12 residues. V lost 10 bases and J 3 bases, leaving 12 bases between the germline ends. CDR3 amino acids: CATSWGDTEAFF. The DNA for the CDR3 is TGTGCCACGTCCTGGGGTGACACTGAAGCTTTCTTT.

Of note for this clone: Other DNA sequences in the sample encode the same CDR3. The chain couples TRBV29-1 to TRBJ1-1; 9 nucleotides align to TRBD1. Germline CDR1 and CDR2: SQVTM and ANQGSEA. This CDR3 contains 13 residues. CDR3 sequence: CSGTGHMNTEAFF. CDR3 in DNA: TGCAGTGGGACAGGGCACATGAACACTGAAGCTTTCTTT.

The J gene is TRBJ2-3, the V gene TRBV10-2; 8 nucleotides line up with TRBD1. V lost 8 bases to trimming and J lost 3 bases; unmatched junction nucleotides: 1. The germline gives CDR1 WSHSY, CDR2 SAAADI. The CDR3 covers 12 residues. The CDR3: CASRDRTDTQYF. The CDR3 DNA is TGCGCCAGCCGGGACAGGACAGATACGCAGTATTTT.

This clone rates as medium-sized. J is TRBJ2-7 and V is TRBV10-1, with D possibly TRBD2 on 5 matching bases. From germline, CDR1 is WNHNN and CDR2 SYGVQD (reference sequence). This CDR3 has 12 amino acids. Trimming removed 0 bases at V and 6 bases at J, with 6 bases between. The CDR3 here is CASSESGSEQYF. The CDR3, as DNA: TGCGCCAGCAGTGAGTCTGGGAGCGAGCAGTACTTC.

J is TRBJ1-4 and V is TRBV5-1; no firm D call. The germline V gene encodes CDR1 SGHRS and CDR2 YFSETQ. The V gene lost 0 bases and the J gene lost 0 bases, with 12 bases spanning the gap. The CDR3 totals 17 residues. The CDR3 is CASSLAGSPATNEKLFF. The CDR3 DNA reads as TGCGCCAGCAGCTTGGCCGGGAGTCCGGCAACTAATGAAAAACTGTTTTTT. Complete variable domain (other parts from reference TRBV5-1 and TRBJ1-4): KAGVTQTPRYLIKTRGQQVTLSCSPISGHRSVSWYQQTPGQGLQFLFEYFSETQRNKGNFPGRFSGRQFSNSRSEMNVSTLELGDSALYLCASSLAGSPATNEKLFFGSGTQLSVL.

This clone was picked up a small number of times. The CDR3 DNA sequence: TGTGCCAGTAGTATGTCGGGTAACTATGGCTACACCTTC. This encodes CASSMSGNYGYTF. The rearrangement links TRBV19 to TRBJ1-2, with unresolved D. Germline assignment: CDR1 LNHDA and CDR2 SQIVND (reference sequence). The CDR3 has 13 residues. Trimming removed 3 bases at V and 1 base at J, with 6 bases between.

The V call is TRBV9, the J call TRBJ2-2; 10 nucleotides align to TRBD1. The CDR3 has 14 residues. From germline, CDR1 is SGDLS and CDR2 YYNGEE. The junction had 3 bases not matched to a gene; V was cut back by 5 bases and J by 5 bases. CDR3 nucleotide sequence: TGTGCCAGCAGGACAGGGGGCCTTACCGGGGAGCTGTTTTTT. Translating gives CASRTGGLTGELFF.

The chain employs TRBV27 and TRBJ2-5, with a weak D call TRBD1 (5 bases). The germline V gene encodes CDR1 MNHEY and CDR2 SMNVEV (reference sequence). The CDR3 has 17 amino acids. V lost 6 bases and J 5 bases, leaving 25 bases between the germline ends. CDR3 DNA: TGTGCCAGCAGCCCAAAGCCCCCCAGGGTCGAAGGGGAGACCCAGTACTTC. Translated: CASSPKPPRVEGETQYF.

The V call is TRBV30, the J call TRBJ1-1; tentative D call: TRBD1 (6 bases). CDR1 and CDR2 from the germline V gene are GTSNPN and SVGIG (reference sequence). V dropped 1 base and J dropped 8 bases, with 11 bases sitting between them. The CDR3 contains 12 residues. This CDR3 is CAWSAGGAEAFF. The CDR3, as DNA: TGTGCCTGGAGTGCTGGGGGGGCGGAAGCTTTCTTT. Looking up the rest from reference TRBV30 and TRBJ1-1 gives the full variable domain: SQTIHQWPATLVQPVGSPLSLECTVEGTSNPNLYWYRQAAGRGLQLLFYSVGIGQISSEVPQNLSASRPQDRQFILSSKKLLLSDSGFYLCAWSAGGAEAFFGQGTRLTVV.

The chain has TRBV10-2 and TRBJ2-3; 8 nucleotides line up with TRBD1. CDR3 size: 15 residues. The ends lost 6 bases at V and 2 bases at J; junction bases unmatched: 7. Germline assignment: CDR1 WSHSY and CDR2 SAAADI. The CDR3 loop is CASRLTGENTDTQYF. DNA of the CDR3: TGCGCCAGCAGATTGACAGGGGAGAACACAGATACGCAGTATTTT.

This chain joins TRBV11-2 and TRBJ2-5, with 13 bases matching TRBD2. With 0 bases clipped from V and 5 bases from J, the junction kept 6 bases outside the gene matches. CDR1 SGHAT and CDR2 FQNNGV come from the germline V gene. The CDR3 contains 17 residues. For the CDR3, the DNA is TGTGCCAGCAGCTTAGATTTACTAGCGGGGGGGCTTGAGACCCAGTACTTC. Translated, it gives CASSLDLLAGGLETQYF.